This TCR beta chain was captured by sequencing in a study of blood T cell repertoires in COVID-19. This CDR3 contains 18 residues. Trimming took 3 bases from V and 1 from J; bases not matched to a gene: 9. Germline lookup yields CDR1 SGHRS and CDR2 YFSETQ. In the study's own analysis: Amplification of reference gene primers was used by the study to estimate nucleated cell counts. The method was immunoSEQ multiplex PCR; TCRdb's version includes in-frame clones alone and lacks a portion of them. V and J calls and clone size are those listed in that table; D and trimming were worked out from the DNA. The top ten hold 0.8% to 1.2% of the sample, which has some 150,000 clones, roughly 84% seen once.

V gene TRBV5-1 combines with J gene TRBJ2-6, with 8 bases fitting TRBD1. The sequencing input was peripheral blood. The receptor was isolated from a man aged 35 to 55 with acute or convalescent COVID-19. The CDR3 nucleotides read TGCGCCAGCAGCTCCTGGACAGGGAGTGGGTCTGGGGCCAACGTCCTGACTTTC. Amino acids: CASSSWTGSGSGANVLTF.